This TCR beta chain derives from a study of T-cell reconstitution after alpha-beta-depleted transplantation in children. This clonotype has only a few counts. Preparation of the TCRbeta library was carried out with unique molecular identifiers. TCRdb analysed the PCR reads with MiXCR anew, one entry per CDR3 protein. Here the sample spans around 370,000 distinct CDR3 sequences, 10% being singletons. The CDR3 runs to 17 residues. The V and J ends lost 4 bases and 2 bases, in that order; junction bases with no gene match: 8. CDR1 and CDR2 from the germline V gene are SGHRS and YFSETQ. The specimen comprised PBMCs from the stem cell graft donor, sampled from the stem cell graft. The V gene is TRBV5-1, the J gene TRBJ1-3; 11 nucleotides line up with TRBD1. This clonotype was obtained from a human donor who donated a stem cell graft to a child with acute lymphoblastic leukemia. CDR3 region: CASSAGQGAEAGNTIYF. The CDR3 region has the DNA TGCGCCAGCAGCGCAGGACAGGGGGCTGAAGCTGGAAACACCATATATTTT.